This T cell receptor beta chain originates from a study of shared clonotypes between healthy human individuals. The table came from immunoSEQ multiplex PCR; TCRdb's copy has only in-frame clones and leaves some out. The sample has around 1.4 million clones; 98% are singletons. Sequencing was carried out using naive CD4+ T cells sorted from blood. Subset denoted: CD45RA+ positively selected. The clonotype originates from a man under 40 in good health.

DNA for the CDR3: TGTGCCAGCAACCCTACTACCGGGACAGGGAGTAAGTTCTTC. Encoded protein: CASNPTTGTGSKFF. The V gene is TRBV7-2, the J gene TRBJ2-1; 9 nucleotides match TRBD1. After removal of 7 bases from V and 14 bases from J, the junction contained 15 bases not matched to a gene. The CDR3 is made up of 14 amino acids. The germline CDR1 and CDR2 sequences are SGHTA and FQGNSA.